This T cell receptor (beta chain) was captured in a study of a mutant IDH1 vaccine in newly diagnosed glioma. This CDR3 contains 13 residues. Germline V gives CDR1 GTSNPN, CDR2 SVGIG (reference sequence). V shed 4 bases and J 8 bases; nucleotides not matched to a gene: 9. Details on this clone: Its target is unknown.

Only in-frame clones appear in the TCRdb table, and some are missing; sequencing was by immunoSEQ multiplex PCR. The table lists approximately 41,000 clones, around 91% of them singletons. Time point denoted: week 35, safety follow-up. In the vaccine, a single dose held 300 ug of the mutant IDH1 20-mer peptide, along with topical imiquimod. V usage is TRBV30 and J usage is TRBJ1-1; 8 nucleotides line up with TRBD1. The sample was PBMCs, taken from a glioma patient whose treatment included an IDH1 peptide vaccine. This clonotype originated in a man aged 35-49 years with glioma. CDR3 sequence reads: CAWKFQGAGEAFF. The CDR3 coding sequence is TGTGCCTGGAAGTTCCAGGGGGCCGGAGAAGCTTTCTTT.